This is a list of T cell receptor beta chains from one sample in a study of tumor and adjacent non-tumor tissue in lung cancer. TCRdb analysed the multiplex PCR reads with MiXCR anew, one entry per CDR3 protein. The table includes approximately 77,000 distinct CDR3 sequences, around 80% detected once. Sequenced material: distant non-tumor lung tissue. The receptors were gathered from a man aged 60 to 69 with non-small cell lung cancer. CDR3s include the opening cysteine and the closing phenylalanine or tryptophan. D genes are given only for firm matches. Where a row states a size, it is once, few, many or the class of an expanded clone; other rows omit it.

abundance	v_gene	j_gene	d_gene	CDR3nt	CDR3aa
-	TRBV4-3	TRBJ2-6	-	TGCGCCAGCACCCAAGAGGTGGTGTCTGAGGCCAACGTCCTGACTTTC	CASTQEVVSEANVLTF
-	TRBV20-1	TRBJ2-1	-	TGCAGTGCTCTCGGGACAACGCGCCGTGAGCACTTCTTC	CSALGTTRREHFF
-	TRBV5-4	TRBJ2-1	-	TGTGCCGGCAGTTTGGGGGGTAGAGGCGGGAATGAGCAGTTCTTC	CAGSLGGRGGNEQFF
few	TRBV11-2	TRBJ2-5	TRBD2	TGTGCCAGCAGCCTCAGAACCGGGACTAGCCTGGAGACCCAGTACTTC	CASSLRTGTSLETQYF
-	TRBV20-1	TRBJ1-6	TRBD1	TGCAGTGCTATCTGGGACAGGGACTGGTCATCCCTCCACTTT	CSAIWDRDWSSLHF
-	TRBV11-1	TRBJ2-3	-	TGTGTCAGCAGCTTAGATATACGAACAGATACGCAGTATTTT	CVSSLDIRTDTQYF
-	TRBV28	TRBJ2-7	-	TGTACCAACTACACTTCGGGAACTCAAGGCTCCTACGAGCAGAACTTC	CTNYTSGTQGSYEQNF
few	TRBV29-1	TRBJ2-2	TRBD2	TGCAGCGTTACCCCGCCGGGGGGGAATACCGGGGAGCTGTTTTTT	CSVTPPGGNTGELFF
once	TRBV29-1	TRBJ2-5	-	TGCAGCGTTGGATTGGCTGGGGAAGAGAACCAGTACTTC	CSVGLAGEENQYF
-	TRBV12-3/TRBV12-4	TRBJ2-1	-	TGTGCCAGCAGTTTTCTGCAGGGGCCTATCAGTGGCCATGAGCAGTTCTTC	CASSFLQGPISGHEQFF
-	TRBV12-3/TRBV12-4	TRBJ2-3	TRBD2	TGTGCCAGCAGCTTCCCCCGTAGCGGGAGCACAGATACGCAGTATTTT	CASSFPRSGSTDTQYF